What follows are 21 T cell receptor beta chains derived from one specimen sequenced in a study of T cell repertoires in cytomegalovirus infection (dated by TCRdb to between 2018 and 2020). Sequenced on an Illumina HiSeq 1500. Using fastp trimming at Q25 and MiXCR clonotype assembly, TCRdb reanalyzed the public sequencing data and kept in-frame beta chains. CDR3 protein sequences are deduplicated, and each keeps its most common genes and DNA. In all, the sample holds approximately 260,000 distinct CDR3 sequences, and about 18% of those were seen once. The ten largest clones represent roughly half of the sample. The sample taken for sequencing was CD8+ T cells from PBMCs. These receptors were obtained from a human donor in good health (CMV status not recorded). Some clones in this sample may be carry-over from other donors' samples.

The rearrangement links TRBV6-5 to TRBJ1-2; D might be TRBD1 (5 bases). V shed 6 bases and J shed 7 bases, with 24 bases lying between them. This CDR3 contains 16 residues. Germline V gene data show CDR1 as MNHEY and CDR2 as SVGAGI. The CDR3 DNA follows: TGTGCCAGCAGGCCGGGACGCGGGGTCCCCCACTTTGGCTACACCTTC. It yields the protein CASRPGRGVPHFGYTF.

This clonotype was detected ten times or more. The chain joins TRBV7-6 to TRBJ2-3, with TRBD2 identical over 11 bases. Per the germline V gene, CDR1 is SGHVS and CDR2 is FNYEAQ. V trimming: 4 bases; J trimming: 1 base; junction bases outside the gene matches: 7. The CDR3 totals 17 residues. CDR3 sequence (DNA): TGTGCCAGCAGCTCGGTTATACTAGCGGGGGGCACAGATACGCAGTATTTT. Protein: CASSSVILAGGTDTQYF.

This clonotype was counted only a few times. The CDR3 reads CATRMGFDSYEQYF. CDR3 DNA: TGTGCCACCAGAATGGGATTCGACTCCTACGAGCAGTACTTC. J is TRBJ2-7 and V is TRBV24-1; D unclear. Trimming removed 7 bases from V and 0 bases from J, with 12 bases in between. The CDR3 is made up of 14 amino acids. Germline V CDR1 and CDR2: KGHDR, SFDVKD.

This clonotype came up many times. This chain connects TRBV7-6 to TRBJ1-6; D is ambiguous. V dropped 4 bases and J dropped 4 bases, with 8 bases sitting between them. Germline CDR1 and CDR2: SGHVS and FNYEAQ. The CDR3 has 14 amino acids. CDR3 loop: CASSSTPYNSPLHF. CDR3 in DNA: TGTGCCAGCAGCTCGACTCCTTATAATTCACCCCTCCACTTT.

The CDR3 bases are TGTGCCAGCAGTTACTCGAGTCTAGCGGACTACGAGCAGTACTTC. This translates into CASSYSSLADYEQYF. The chain has TRBV6-2 or TRBV6-3 and TRBJ2-7; 7 nucleotides align to TRBD2. Germline CDR1 and CDR2: MNHEY and SVGEGT. This CDR3 region has 15 residues. Unmatched junction bases numbered 5, after V lost 0 bases and J lost 3 bases.

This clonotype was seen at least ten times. The CDR3 is CASSHRGSGYYYEQYF. The CDR3 nucleotides read TGTGCCAGCAGCCACAGGGGTTCAGGCTATTACTACGAGCAGTACTTC. The chain combines TRBV11-2 with TRBJ2-7; TRBD1 matches at 7 bases. V trimming: 5 bases; J trimming: 3 bases; junction bases outside the gene matches: 13. The CDR3 runs 16 residues. Germline V gene lookup returns CDR1 SGHAT and CDR2 FQNNGV.

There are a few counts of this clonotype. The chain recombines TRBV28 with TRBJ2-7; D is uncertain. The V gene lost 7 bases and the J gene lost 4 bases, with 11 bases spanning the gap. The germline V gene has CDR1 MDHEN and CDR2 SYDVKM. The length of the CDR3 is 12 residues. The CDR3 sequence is CASTRPSYEQYF. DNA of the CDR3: TGTGCCAGCACCCGTCCGTCATACGAGCAGTACTTC.

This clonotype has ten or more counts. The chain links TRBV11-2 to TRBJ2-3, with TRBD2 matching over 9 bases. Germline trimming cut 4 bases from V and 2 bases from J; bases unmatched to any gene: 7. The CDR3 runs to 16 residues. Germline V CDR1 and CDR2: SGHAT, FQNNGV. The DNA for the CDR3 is TGTGCCAGCAGCTCGCGGCTAGCGGGGATCACAGATACGCAGTATTTT. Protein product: CASSSRLAGITDTQYF.

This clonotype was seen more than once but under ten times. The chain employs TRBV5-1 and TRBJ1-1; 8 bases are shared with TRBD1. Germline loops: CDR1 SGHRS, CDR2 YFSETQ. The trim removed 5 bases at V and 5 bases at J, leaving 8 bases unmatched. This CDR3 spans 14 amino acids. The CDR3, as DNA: TGCGCCAGCAGATTAACAGGGGGAAAGACTGAAGCTTTCTTT. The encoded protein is CASRLTGGKTEAFF.

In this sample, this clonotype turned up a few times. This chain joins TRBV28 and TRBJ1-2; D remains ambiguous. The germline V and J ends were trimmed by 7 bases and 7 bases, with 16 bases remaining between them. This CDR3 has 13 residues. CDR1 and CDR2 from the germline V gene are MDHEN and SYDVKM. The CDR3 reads CASIEDVWGGYTF. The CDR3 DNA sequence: TGTGCCAGCATCGAGGACGTCTGGGGTGGCTACACCTTC.

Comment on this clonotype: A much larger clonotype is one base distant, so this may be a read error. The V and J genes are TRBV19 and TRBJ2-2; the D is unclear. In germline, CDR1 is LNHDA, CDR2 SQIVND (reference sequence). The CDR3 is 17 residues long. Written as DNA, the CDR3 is TGTGCCAGTAGTATTCGTGACGGCATCCCGAACGCCGGGGAGCTGTTTTTT. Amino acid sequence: CASSIRDGIPNAGELFF.

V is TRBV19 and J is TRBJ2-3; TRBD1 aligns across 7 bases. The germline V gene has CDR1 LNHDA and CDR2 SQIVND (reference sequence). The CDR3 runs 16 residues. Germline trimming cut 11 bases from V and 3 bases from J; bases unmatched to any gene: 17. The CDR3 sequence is CASSENRDRYTDTQYF. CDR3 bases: TGTGCCTCATCGGAAAACCGGGACAGATATACAGATACGCAGTATTTT.

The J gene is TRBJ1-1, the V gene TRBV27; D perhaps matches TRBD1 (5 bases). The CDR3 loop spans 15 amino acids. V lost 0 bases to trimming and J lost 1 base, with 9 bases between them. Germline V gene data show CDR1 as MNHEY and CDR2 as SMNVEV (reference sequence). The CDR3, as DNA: TGTGCCAGCAGTTTATCTGACAGAGGGAACACTGAAGCTTTCTTT. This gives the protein CASSLSDRGNTEAFF.

This CDR3 reads CATSSTPRQGHPSGAEAFF. Written as DNA, the CDR3 is TGTGCCACCAGTTCCACCCCCCGTCAGGGGCATCCTTCAGGGGCTGAAGCTTTCTTT. This sequence joins TRBV24-1 and TRBJ1-1; D may be TRBD1 (6 bases). Germline loops: CDR1 KGHDR, CDR2 SFDVKD. The ends were cut back, 6 bases at V and 6 bases at J, with 31 bases in the middle. The CDR3 runs 19 residues.

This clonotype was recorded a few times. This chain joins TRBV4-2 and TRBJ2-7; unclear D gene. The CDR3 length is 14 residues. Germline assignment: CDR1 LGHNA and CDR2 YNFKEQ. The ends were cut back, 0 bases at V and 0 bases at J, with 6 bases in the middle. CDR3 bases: TGTGCCAGCAGCCAAGATGGCCACTCCTACGAGCAGTACTTC. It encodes CASSQDGHSYEQYF.

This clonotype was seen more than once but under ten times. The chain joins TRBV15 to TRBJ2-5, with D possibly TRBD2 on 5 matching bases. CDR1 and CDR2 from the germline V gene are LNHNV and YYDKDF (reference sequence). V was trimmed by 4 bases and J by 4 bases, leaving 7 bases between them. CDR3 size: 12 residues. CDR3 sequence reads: CATSTEGETQYF. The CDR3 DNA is TGTGCCACCAGCACCGAGGGAGAGACCCAGTACTTC. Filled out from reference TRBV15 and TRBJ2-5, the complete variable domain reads DAMVIQNPRYQVTQFGKPVTLSCSQTLNHNVMYWYQQKSSQAPKLLFHYYDKDFNNEADTPDNFQSRRPNTSFCFLDIRSPGLGDTAMYLCATSTEGETQYFGPGTRLLVL.

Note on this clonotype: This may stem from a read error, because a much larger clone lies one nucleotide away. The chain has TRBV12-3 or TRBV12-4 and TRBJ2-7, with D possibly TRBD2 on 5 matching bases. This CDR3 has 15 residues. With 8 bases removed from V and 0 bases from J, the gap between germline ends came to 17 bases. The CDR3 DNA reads TGTGCCAGCGGCCAAGGGAGTCGCAGCTCCTACGAGCAGTACTTC. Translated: CASGQGSRSSYEQYF.

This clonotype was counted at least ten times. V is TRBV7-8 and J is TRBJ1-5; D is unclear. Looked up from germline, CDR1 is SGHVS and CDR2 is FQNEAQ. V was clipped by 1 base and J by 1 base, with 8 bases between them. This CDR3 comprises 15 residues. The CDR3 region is CASSLERRSNQPQHF. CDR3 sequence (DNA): TGTGCCAGCAGCTTAGAACGGAGGAGCAATCAGCCCCAGCATTTT.

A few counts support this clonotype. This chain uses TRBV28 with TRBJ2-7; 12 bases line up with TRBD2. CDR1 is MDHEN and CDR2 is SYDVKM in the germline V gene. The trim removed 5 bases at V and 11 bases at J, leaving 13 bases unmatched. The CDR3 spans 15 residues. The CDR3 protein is CASSRPSGGAFSEYF. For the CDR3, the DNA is TGTGCCAGCAGTCGCCCTAGCGGGGGGGCGTTTTCGGAGTACTTC.

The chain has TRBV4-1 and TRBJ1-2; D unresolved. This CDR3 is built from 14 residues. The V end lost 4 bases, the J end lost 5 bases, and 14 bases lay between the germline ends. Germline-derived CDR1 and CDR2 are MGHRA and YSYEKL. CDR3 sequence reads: CASSLQTSGYGYTF. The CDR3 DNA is TGCGCCAGCAGCCTGCAGACGTCTGGGTATGGCTACACCTTC.

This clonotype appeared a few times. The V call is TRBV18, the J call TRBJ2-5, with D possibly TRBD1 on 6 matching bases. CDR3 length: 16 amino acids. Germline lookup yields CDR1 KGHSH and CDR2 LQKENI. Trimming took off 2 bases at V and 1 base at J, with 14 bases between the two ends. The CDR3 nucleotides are TGTGCCAGCTCACCAAAGACAGGAATCATCCAAGAGACCCAGTACTTC. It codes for CASSPKTGIIQETQYF. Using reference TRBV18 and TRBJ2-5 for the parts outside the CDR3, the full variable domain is NAGVMQNPRHLVRRRGQEARLRCSPMKGHSHVYWYRQLPEEGLKFMVYLQKENIIDESGMPKERFSAEFPKEGPSILRIQQVVRGDSAAYFCASSPKTGIIQETQYFGPGTRLLVL.